The following is a T cell receptor (beta chain) sequence with its context. Antigen unknown. This sample stems from a study of T cells after yellow fever vaccination. It was through 5'RACE template switching that TCR cDNA was made, with a universal primer site and UMIs added. A single record per CDR3 protein comes from TCRdb applying MiXCR to the 5' RACE reads. The table lists 85,000 to 100,000 distinct CDR3 sequences, approximately 5.5% of them singletons, with approximately 39% in the top ten. Overall study results and limits: CD4 and CD8 compartments shared a small share of clonotypes. Contaminants from the bulk population, in the form of abundant clonotypes, could be found in FACS-sorted repertoires. The booster saw the reappearance of most primary-vaccination clones (approximately 97% CD4, 88% CD8).

J lost 4 bases, V lost 8 bases, and 6 bases had no gene match. Germline values: CDR1 SGHTA, CDR2 FQGTGA. The CDR3 totals 16 residues. The sequencing used CD8+ T cells sorted from PBMCs, collected 10 days after the yellow fever booster vaccination. The TCR originated in a man in his late teens or twenties who received the YFV17D yellow fever vaccine. This chain links TRBV7-3 with TRBJ2-6; the match to TRBD1 covers 12 bases. CDR3 in amino acids: CASGGQGALGANVLTF. The CDR3 DNA reads TGTGCCAGCGGGGGACAGGGGGCTTTAGGGGCCAACGTCCTGACTTTC.